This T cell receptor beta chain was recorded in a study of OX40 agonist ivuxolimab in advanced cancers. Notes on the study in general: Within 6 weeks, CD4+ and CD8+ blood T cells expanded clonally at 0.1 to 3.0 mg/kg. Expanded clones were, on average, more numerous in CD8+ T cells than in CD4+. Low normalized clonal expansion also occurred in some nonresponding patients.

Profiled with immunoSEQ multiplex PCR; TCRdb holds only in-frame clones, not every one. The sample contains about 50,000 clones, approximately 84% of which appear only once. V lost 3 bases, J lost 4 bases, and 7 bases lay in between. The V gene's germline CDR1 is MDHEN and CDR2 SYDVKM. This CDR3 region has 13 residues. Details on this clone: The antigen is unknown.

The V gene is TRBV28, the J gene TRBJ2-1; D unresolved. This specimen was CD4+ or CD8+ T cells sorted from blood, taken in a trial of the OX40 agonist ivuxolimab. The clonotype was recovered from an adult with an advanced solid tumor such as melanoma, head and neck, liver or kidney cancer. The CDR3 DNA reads TGTGCCAGCAGTTTGTGGCAGTACAATGAGCAGTTCTTC. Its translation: CASSLWQYNEQFF.